This T cell receptor (beta chain) was sequenced in a study of type 1 regulatory T cells. Study-level background: This in vitro CD4 product, T-allo10, is enriched for Tr1 cells and alloantigen-specific.

Using its own MiXCR run on the reads, TCRdb lists one record per CDR3 protein. The sample consists of about 18,000 distinct CDR3 sequences, about a tenth of them appearing once. This clonotype was seen ten or more times. After removal of 2 bases from V and 5 bases from J, the junction contained 1 base not matched to a gene. The CDR3 contains 14 residues. Germline V gene data show CDR1 as SGHDN and CDR2 as FVKESK. This clonotype originated in a human donor in good health. V and J are TRBV14 and TRBJ1-4; 8 nucleotides line up with TRBD1. Sample: CD4+ T cells, either the whole sample or a sorted fraction (not recorded which). CDR3: CASSQRTGNEKLFF. The CDR3 coding sequence is TGTGCCAGCAGCCAACGGACAGGGAATGAAAAACTGTTTTTT.